This record covers a single T cell receptor beta chain. Its antigen is unknown. Base qualities are not at hand, and no much larger clone is one base apart. The CDR1 and CDR2 encoded by the germline V gene are SQVTM and ANQGSEA. From its cysteine to its phenylalanine, the CDR3 spans 13 amino acids. The kept DNA is CDR3 alone, 39 bases in frame from the first base. The V end loses 5 bases and the J end loses 1 base, and a stretch of 12 bases separates them. This specimen comes from a study of regulatory T cells in long-lasting Graves disease (dated by TCRdb to the early 2020s). Describing the broader study: Newly diagnosed Graves' disease patients had taken antithyroid drugs for less than 3 months. Peripheral blood TCR sequencing and RNA sequencing compared persistent Graves' disease patients with newly diagnosed Graves' disease patients. The study was registered as a clinical trial and conducted in China. A total of roughly 33 samples underwent TCR sequencing: around 13 from persistent and 20 from newly diagnosed Graves' disease patients. Paper-wide results and their limitations: Lower TCR Shannon entropy and fewer highly expanded clones were observed in persistent Graves' disease patients than in newly diagnosed patients, which suggested clonal expansion. The study examined only peripheral blood because the primary lesion, thyroid tissue, could not be accessed. Patients with persistent disease shared more public clonotypes (about 2,900) than newly diagnosed patients did (around 980). The authors noted that the small sample size was a limitation that may lower accuracy. Persistent disease showed preferential use of TRBV28, TRBJ1-2 and TRBJ2-5, whereas newly diagnosed disease favored TRBV20-1 and TRBJ2-1. Only the TCR beta chain was sequenced and analyzed.

The meaning of the sample's time point label: newly diagnosed GD, antithyroid drugs for less than 3 months. For both TCR sequencing and RNA sequencing, RNA was extracted from PBMCs in TRIzol. Graves' disease was diagnosed according to American Thyroid Association guidelines. Recruitment of patients was carried out at an endocrinology department in Xi'an, China. From each patient, roughly 9 milliliters of peripheral blood was collected into an EDTA anticoagulant tube. Ficoll Paque Plus density gradient separation was used to isolate PBMCs, and no further T cell sorting was performed. An Agilent 2100 Bioanalyzer and agarose gel were used to assess RNA quality, and a NanoDrop 2000 was used to measure RNA concentration. The library came from multiplex PCR. The instrument was an Illumina HiSeq 4000. TCR beta libraries were built with iRepertoire HTBI primers and Arm-PCR amplification of CDR3 regions. Before sequencing, the PCR products went through gel purification. Regarding the original processing steps: Across samples, 60 to 80 TRBV and 12 to 15 TRBJ segments were identified and used for gene usage analysis of CDR3 amino acid clonotypes. COPE and FqMerger were used to merge the filtered high-quality paired reads into contigs. Contigs were aligned with BLAST to IMGT TRBV, TRBD and TRBJ reference genes, and CDR3 was defined per IMGT. Clonotypes above 0.1% frequency were classified as highly expanded clones. Repertoire diversity was measured by Shannon entropy, and V-J evenness by the Gini coefficient. A clonotype found in more than one individual was treated as public. TCRdb reanalyzed the raw reads on its own, using fastp at Q25 for trimming and MiXCR for clone calling, and kept in-frame beta chains. When rows share a CDR3 protein, they turn into one entry using the most common DNA and genes. For this entry, the V and J calls and clone size follow TCRdb and not the study's own pipeline. The sample data list fewer than 650,000 distinct CDR3 sequences, and about 16% of these were observed just once. Around 12% of the sample is taken by the ten largest.

The same sample was also used in a study of T cells in Graves' hyperthyroidism and ophthalmopathy. The second paper further reports: A patient counted as having stable Graves' hyperthyroidism if no progression to ophthalmopathy occurred over 18 months of follow-up. Hyperthyroidism patients were newly diagnosed, with disease duration under 2 months, and aged 18 to 65 years. Exclusion was applied to patients with uncontrolled infections, other autoimmune diseases, pregnancy or lactation. Clinical symptoms, serum thyroxine and TRAb, thyroid ultrasound, and orbital computed tomography formed the basis for the diagnoses. The first round of RT-PCR for the TCR CDR3 was performed with the HTBI primer set and the Qiagen OneStep RT-PCR kit. Most expanded thyroid clonotypes (frequency above 0.001) were also detected in blood, suggesting blood repertoires may reflect thyroid immune responses. A model built on a 13 V-J signature distinguished ophthalmopathy from stable hyperthyroidism, reaching 87.88% sensitivity and under 84% specificity in cross-validation and 80%/75% in testing. In validation, the model predicted progression to ophthalmopathy a median of around six months before onset, with around 70% sensitivity and about 72% specificity. TCR V-J signatures able to tell the groups apart were searched for in a discovery cohort of some 100 patients, of whom approximately 40 had Graves' ophthalmopathy and about 60 had stable Graves' hyperthyroidism. An independent validation cohort of 18 to 20 hyperthyroidism patients and 17 patients who later progressed to ophthalmopathy tested prospective prediction of ophthalmopathy. The 75 to 100 discovery patients were divided at random into training and test sets in a 7:3 ratio. In more than 5 Graves' hyperthyroidism patients, the study also compared T-cell repertoires from thyroid tissue with T-cell repertoires from blood. After sampling, hyperthyroidism patients received methimazole starting at 30 mg daily, and ophthalmopathy patients received high-dose intravenous methylprednisolone. The libraries were constructed in a second round of multiplex PCR and then size-selected and purified. Paired-end sequencing of the libraries was performed with 100 bp reads on an Illumina HiSeq2000. SOAPnuke was used to process the raw data, throwing out any read that contained adapters or uncalled bases, had a mean Phred below 15, or lacked an exact constant-primer or identifier match. High-quality paired reads were merged with COPE v1.2.5, and unique nucleotide sequences were defined as clonotypes. MiTCR v1.1 was used to align clonotypes to the IMGT TRBV, TRBD and TRBJ reference segments. The analysis included only V-J combinations with a frequency above 0.0001, which together covered 99% to 99.2% of the repertoires. The TCS score was defined as F50 (clonal expansion) divided by E x V (chaos), with BLOSUM62-based TCRdist calculated between CDR3 peptides within each V-J. Welch's t-statistics and random forest reduced approximately 520 V-J features to 10 to 15, which were used in a naive Bayes classifier (R e1071). No statistical method was used to fix the sample size in advance, and group allocation was not hidden from the investigators. TCR Vbeta CDR3 sequencing of approximately 140 peripheral blood samples (more than 40 ophthalmopathy, 75 to 85 hyperthyroidism and some 17 progressor patients) is reported in the paper.

The source material was peripheral blood mononuclear cells (PBMCs), sampled at new diagnosis, from a patient treated with antithyroid drugs. This chain is built from TRBV29-1 and TRBJ2-7; a tentative D call is TRBD2 (5 bases match). This clonotype was obtained from a man aged 18-30 years with Graves disease. Donor details come from another sample of the same person, matched by shared clones. The DNA sequence follows: TGCAGCGTTCTTAAACCGGGGTCCTACGAGCAGTACTTC. It is translated as CSVLKPGSYEQYF.